This is a list of T cell receptor beta chains from one sample in a study of blood T cells in healthy people across ages. TCRdb independently ran MiXCR on the 5' RACE reads; one entry per CDR3 protein. The sample has some 760,000 distinct CDR3 sequences, 20% to 25% seen once; the top ten hold under 10%. These same data were also listed under a study on T cells of mothers and their children.

Sequencing was performed on blood. The receptors were gathered from a boy under 18 in good health. Both conserved end residues are trimmed from each CDR3.

j_call,v_call,cdr3_aa
TRBJ2-5,TRBV9,ASSEDPSETQY
TRBJ2-6,TRBV15,ATSRGNTGANVLT
TRBJ1-1,TRBV6-5,ASSYGSGLREAF
TRBJ1-5,TRBV28,ASSLRDYGDQPQH
TRBJ2-7,TRBV7-2,ASSLGAWAFYEQY
TRBJ2-5,TRBV6-5,ASSYAAEQETQY
NA,TRBV20-1,SARASGGAGFNEQF
TRBJ1-3,TRBV4-3,ASSQDGGTGNTIY
NA,TRBV7-2,ASSLDLAGSGEQF
TRBJ1-3,TRBV9,ASSADGNTIY
TRBJ2-3,TRBV20-1,SARDLGGGYPPDTQY
NA,TRBV10-3,AISESGGGKLDEQF
TRBJ2-7,TRBV7-3,ASSLTANHEQY
TRBJ2-5,TRBV10-3,AISTGVGTGETQY
TRBJ2-7,TRBV9,ASSGGTGGFYEQY
TRBJ2-7,TRBV11-2,ASSVTGTGGQY
TRBJ2-1,TRBV29-1,SVFDSSYNEQF